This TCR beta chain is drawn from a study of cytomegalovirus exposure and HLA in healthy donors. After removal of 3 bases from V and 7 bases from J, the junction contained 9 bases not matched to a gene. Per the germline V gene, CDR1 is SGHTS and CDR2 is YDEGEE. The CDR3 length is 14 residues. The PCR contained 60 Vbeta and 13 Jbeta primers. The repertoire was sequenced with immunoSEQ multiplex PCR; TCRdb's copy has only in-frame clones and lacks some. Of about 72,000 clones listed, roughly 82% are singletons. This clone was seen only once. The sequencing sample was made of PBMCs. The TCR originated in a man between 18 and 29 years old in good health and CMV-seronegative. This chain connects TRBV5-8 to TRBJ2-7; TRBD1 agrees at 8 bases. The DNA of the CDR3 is TGTGCCAGCAGCTCGACAGGGGCAGGGGGTGAGCAGTACTTC. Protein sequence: CASSSTGAGGEQYF.